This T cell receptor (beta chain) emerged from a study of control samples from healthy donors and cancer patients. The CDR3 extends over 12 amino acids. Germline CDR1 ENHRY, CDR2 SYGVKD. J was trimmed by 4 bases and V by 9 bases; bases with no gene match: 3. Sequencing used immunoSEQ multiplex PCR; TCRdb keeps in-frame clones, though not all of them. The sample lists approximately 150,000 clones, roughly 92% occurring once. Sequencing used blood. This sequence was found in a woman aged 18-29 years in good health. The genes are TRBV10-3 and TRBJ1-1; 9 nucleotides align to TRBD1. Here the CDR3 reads CAMGQGGTEAFF. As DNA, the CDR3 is TGTGCCATGGGACAGGGAGGCACTGAAGCTTTCTTT.